This TCR beta chain originates from a study of T cell repertoires in ileal Crohn's disease. This clone showed up just a few times. What it recognizes is unknown. Findings of the study overall: All patients with clonality above 26.8% had endoscopic recurrence.

The ends lost 2 bases at V and 10 bases at J; junction bases unmatched: 16. CDR1 is MNHGY, CDR2 SAAAGT, per germline. The CDR3 consists of 16 residues. The protocol was immunoSEQ multiplex PCR, while the TCRdb copy is restricted to in-frame clones and leaves out a portion. The sample lists roughly 4,000 clones, 76% occurring once. V usage is TRBV6-8 and J usage is TRBJ1-2; TRBD1 aligns across 7 bases. Specimen: ileal tissue. This clonotype was sampled from an adult with Crohn's disease. The CDR3 loop is CASSYLKKTGPNDYTF. In nucleotides, the CDR3 is TGTGCCAGCAGTTACCTAAAGAAGACAGGGCCAAATGACTACACCTTC.